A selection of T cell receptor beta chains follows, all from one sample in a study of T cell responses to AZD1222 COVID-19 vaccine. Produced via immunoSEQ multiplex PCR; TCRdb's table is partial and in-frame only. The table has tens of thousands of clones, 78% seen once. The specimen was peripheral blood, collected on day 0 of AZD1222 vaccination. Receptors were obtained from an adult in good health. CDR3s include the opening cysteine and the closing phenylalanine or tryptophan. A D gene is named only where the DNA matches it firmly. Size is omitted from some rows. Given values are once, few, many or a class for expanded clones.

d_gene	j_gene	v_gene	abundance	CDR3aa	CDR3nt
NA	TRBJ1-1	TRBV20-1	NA	CSASRAGTEAFF	TGCAGTGCTAGTCGCGCTGGCACTGAAGCTTTCTTT
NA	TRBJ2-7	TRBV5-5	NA	CASSVFPGRNYEQYF	TGTGCCAGCAGCGTTTTCCCGGGACGGAACTACGAGCAGTACTTC
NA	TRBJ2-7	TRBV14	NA	CASSFRGTLDEQYF	TGTGCCAGCAGCTTCAGGGGGACTCTGGACGAGCAGTACTTC
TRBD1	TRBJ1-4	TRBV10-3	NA	CAISESPGQGKLFF	TGTGCCATCAGTGAGTCCCCAGGACAGGGCAAACTGTTTTTT
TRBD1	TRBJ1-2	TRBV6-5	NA	CASRPQGAQGYGYTF	TGTGCCAGCAGACCCCAGGGGGCGCAAGGTTATGGCTACACCTTC
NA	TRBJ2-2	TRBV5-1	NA	CASSSQGSANTGELFF	TGCGCCAGCAGCTCCCAGGGCAGCGCGAACACCGGGGAGCTGTTTTTT
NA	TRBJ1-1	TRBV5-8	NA	CASSLEQGGTEAFF	TGTGCCAGCAGCTTGGAGCAGGGCGGCACTGAAGCTTTCTTT
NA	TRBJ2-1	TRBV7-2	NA	CASSSRQGTHGEQFF	TGTGCCAGCAGCTCAAGGCAGGGGACTCATGGTGAGCAGTTCTTC
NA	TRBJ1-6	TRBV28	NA	CASSLPPFGSRSPLHF	TGTGCCAGCAGTCTACCCCCCTTCGGCAGTAGATCACCCCTCCACTTT
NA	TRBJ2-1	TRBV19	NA	CASSMFAGTGNEQFF	TGTGCCAGTAGTATGTTTGCAGGGACGGGCAATGAGCAGTTCTTC
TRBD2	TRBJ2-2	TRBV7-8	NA	CASSALAGQGGELFF	TGTGCCAGCAGCGCGCTAGCGGGCCAAGGAGGGGAGCTGTTTTTT
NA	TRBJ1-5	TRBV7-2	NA	CASSLVTNQPQHF	TGTGCCAGCAGCTTAGTTACTAATCAGCCCCAGCATTTT
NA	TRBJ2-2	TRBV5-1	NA	CASSLGAGAGELFF	TGCGCCAGCAGCTTGGGGGCCGGGGCCGGGGAGCTGTTTTTT
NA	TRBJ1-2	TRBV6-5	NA	CASSYSTGGSGYTF	TGTGCCAGCAGTTACTCGACGGGGGGAAGCGGCTACACCTTC
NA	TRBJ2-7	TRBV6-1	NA	CASSEYPPGQSGAYEQYF	TGTGCCAGCAGTGAATACCCCCCGGGCCAATCGGGGGCCTACGAGCAGTACTTC
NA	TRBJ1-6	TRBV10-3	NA	CAISEGDGYNSPLHF	TGTGCCATCAGTGAAGGGGATGGCTATAATTCACCCCTCCACTTT
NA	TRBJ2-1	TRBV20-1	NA	CSAGNNEQFF	TGCAGTGCTGGTAACAATGAGCAGTTCTTC
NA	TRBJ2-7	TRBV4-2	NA	CASSQDLRADYEQYF	TGTGCCAGCAGCCAAGATTTGCGGGCTGATTACGAGCAGTACTTC
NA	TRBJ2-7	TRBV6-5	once	CASSWTAQSSYEQYF	TGTGCCAGCAGTTGGACAGCCCAGAGCTCCTACGAGCAGTACTTC
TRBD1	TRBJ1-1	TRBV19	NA	CASSLGQGERAFF	TGTGCCAGTAGCCTTGGACAGGGGGAACGAGCTTTCTTT
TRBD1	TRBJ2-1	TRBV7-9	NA	CASSSPGTANNEQFF	TGTGCCAGCAGCTCCCCAGGGACAGCCAACAATGAGCAGTTCTTC
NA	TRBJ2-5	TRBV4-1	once	CASSYGQFQETQYF	TGCGCCAGCAGCTACGGACAGTTTCAAGAGACCCAGTACTTC
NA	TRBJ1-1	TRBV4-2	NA	CASSQDRYRNTEAFF	TGTGCCAGCAGCCAAGATCGGTACAGGAACACTGAAGCTTTCTTT
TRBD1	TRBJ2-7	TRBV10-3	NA	CAIKGTGGNEQYF	TGTGCCATCAAGGGGACAGGGGGTAACGAGCAGTACTTC
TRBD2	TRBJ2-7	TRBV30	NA	CAWDLGGTYEQYF	TGTGCCTGGGATTTGGGGGGGACCTACGAGCAGTACTTC
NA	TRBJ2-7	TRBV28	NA	CASSFHSGTDEQYF	TGTGCCAGCAGTTTTCATAGTGGGACGGACGAGCAGTACTTC
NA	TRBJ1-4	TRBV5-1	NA	CASSLEHGEKLFF	TGCGCCAGCAGCTTGGAACACGGTGAAAAACTGTTTTTT
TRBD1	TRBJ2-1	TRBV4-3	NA	CASSQAPAGQGYNEQFF	TGCGCCAGCAGCCAAGCGCCAGCGGGACAGGGGTACAATGAGCAGTTCTTC
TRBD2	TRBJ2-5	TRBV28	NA	CASTLPSGTQETQYF	TGTGCCAGCACCCTCCCGAGCGGGACCCAAGAGACCCAGTACTTC
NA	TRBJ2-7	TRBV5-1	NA	CASSPGFVYEQYF	TGCGCCAGCAGCCCCGGGTTTGTCTACGAGCAGTACTTC
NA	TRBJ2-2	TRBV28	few	CASSLPPGMNTGELFF	TGTGCCAGCAGTTTGCCACCCGGGATGAACACCGGGGAGCTGTTTTTT
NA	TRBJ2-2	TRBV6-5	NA	CASSYSAQQNTGELFF	TGTGCCAGCAGTTACTCGGCACAGCAGAACACCGGGGAGCTGTTTTTT
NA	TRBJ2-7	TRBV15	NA	CATSTTRSGYEQYF	TGTGCCACCAGCACAACCCGGAGTGGTTACGAGCAGTACTTC
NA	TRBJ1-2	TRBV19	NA	CASRSDIYGYTF	TGTGCCAGTAGATCGGACATCTATGGCTACACCTTC
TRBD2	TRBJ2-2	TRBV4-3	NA	CASSQDLTSGINTGELFF	TGCGCCAGCAGCCAAGACTTAACTAGCGGGATAAACACCGGGGAGCTGTTTTTT
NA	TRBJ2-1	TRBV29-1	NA	CSVVRAGEQFF	TGCAGCGTTGTACGGGCGGGTGAGCAGTTCTTC
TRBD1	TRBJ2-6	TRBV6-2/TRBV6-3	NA	CASSLPPPARTGASSGANVLTF	TGTGCCAGCAGCCTACCCCCCCCGGCCCGGACAGGGGCTAGCTCTGGGGCCAACGTCCTGACTTTC
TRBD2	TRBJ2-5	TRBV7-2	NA	CASSPQELAGGGETQYF	TGTGCCAGCAGCCCCCAGGAACTAGCGGGAGGGGGGGAGACCCAGTACTTC
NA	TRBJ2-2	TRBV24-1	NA	CATARTGARSGELFF	TGTGCCACCGCTAGGACGGGGGCTAGATCCGGGGAGCTGTTTTTT
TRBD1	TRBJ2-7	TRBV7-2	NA	CASRTGTEQYF	TGTGCCAGCAGGACAGGGACCGAGCAGTACTTC
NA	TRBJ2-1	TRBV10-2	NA	CASKAVAYNEQFF	TGCGCCAGCAAGGCAGTCGCCTACAATGAGCAGTTCTTC
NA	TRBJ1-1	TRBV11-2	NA	CASSPGVDREAFF	TGTGCCAGCAGCCCTGGGGTCGACAGGGAAGCTTTCTTT
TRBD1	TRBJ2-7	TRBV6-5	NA	CASSNGQGIHEQYF	TGTGCCAGCAGTAACGGACAGGGAATCCACGAGCAGTACTTC
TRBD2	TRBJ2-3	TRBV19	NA	CASGGDPTDTQYF	TGTGCCAGCGGGGGGGACCCCACAGATACGCAGTATTTT
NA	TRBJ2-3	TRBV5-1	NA	CASSLQPGAGDTQYF	TGCGCCAGCAGCTTACAACCGGGGGCGGGGGATACGCAGTATTTT